The 7 T cell receptor beta chains given below trace back to one sample, sequenced in a study of TIL therapy for anti-PD-1-resistant metastatic lung cancer. Time point denoted: pre-treatment sample, taken before nivolumab and TIL therapy. The tumor samples were excised metastases, mostly pleural nodules or supraclavicular lymph nodes. This was the immunoSEQ v3 assay. Produced via immunoSEQ multiplex PCR; TCRdb's table is partial and in-frame only. The table has about 100,000 clones, 50% to 70% seen once. The input for sequencing was tumor tissue, taken at baseline. Receptors originate from a person aged 25 to 80 with non-small cell lung cancer.

The chain uses TRBV4-3 and TRBJ1-1; D might be TRBD1 (5 bases). Per the germline V gene, CDR1 is LGHNA and CDR2 is YSLEER. Trimming removed 7 bases from V and 4 bases from J, with 16 bases in between. This CDR3 has 14 residues. CDR3 loop: CASNTWGRITEAFF. CDR3 nucleotides: TGCGCCAGCAATACCTGGGGACGAATCACTGAAGCTTTCTTT.

This clone was detected only a few times. The rearrangement joins TRBV4-1 to TRBJ2-6, with D hard to call. V shed 0 bases and J shed 1 base, with 13 bases lying between them. CDR3 length: 18 residues. CDR1 MGHRA and CDR2 YSYEKL come from the germline V gene. CDR3 nucleotide sequence: TGCGCCAGCAGCCAAGAGGGCAGGCGAGTTTCTGGGGCCAACGTCCTGACTTTC. It is translated as CASSQEGRRVSGANVLTF.

This chain connects TRBV30 to TRBJ2-2; D is unclear. The germline gives CDR1 GTSNPN, CDR2 SVGIG (reference sequence). Trimming removed 3 bases at V and 8 bases at J, with 7 bases between. This CDR3 has 11 residues. The CDR3: CAWRGPGELFF. CDR3 DNA: TGTGCCTGGAGAGGCCCGGGGGAGCTGTTTTTT.

The chain links TRBV5-1 to TRBJ1-1; possible D gene TRBD1, 5 bases. The germline V gene has CDR1 SGHRS and CDR2 YFSETQ. The CDR3 has 12 amino acids. Trimming shortened V by 3 bases and J by 6 bases, and 9 bases separated the two germline ends. DNA for the CDR3: TGCGCCAGCAGCTCCAGGGCGGCTGAAGCTTTCTTT. This gives the protein CASSSRAAEAFF.

This rearrangement joins TRBV19 to TRBJ2-5, with TRBD2 matching over 10 bases. From germline, CDR1 is LNHDA and CDR2 SQIVND (reference sequence). The CDR3 is 14 residues long. V was pared by 6 bases and J by 6 bases, with 7 bases of the junction left unmatched. The CDR3 region has the DNA TGTGCCAGTAGAACTAGCGGGGCCGCCAAGACCCAGTACTTC. The encoded protein is CASRTSGAAKTQYF.

The chain carries TRBV11-2 and TRBJ2-1, with 11 bases aligning to TRBD2. Germline-derived CDR1 and CDR2 are SGHAT and FQNNGV. Germline trimming cut 1 base from V and 4 bases from J; bases unmatched to any gene: 9. This CDR3 region has 18 residues. In nucleotides, the CDR3 is TGTGCCAGCAGCTTAGGAGGGACTAGCGGCCAACGGTACAATGAGCAGTTCTTC. Translation gives CASSLGGTSGQRYNEQFF.

The chain recombines TRBV4-3 with TRBJ2-6; 8 bases fit TRBD2. The CDR3 sequence is 17 residues long. CDR1 is LGHNA and CDR2 is YSLEER in the germline V gene. J was trimmed by 1 base and V by 1 base; bases with no gene match: 3. CDR3 sequence reads: CASSQGLATSGANVLTF. CDR3 nucleotides: TGCGCCAGCAGCCAAGGACTAGCGACGTCTGGGGCCAACGTCCTGACTTTC.